The next 8 T cell receptor beta chains were all read from a single sample in a study of shared clonotypes between healthy human individuals. The naive CD8 population came from CD45RO-negative cells selected for CCR7, without terminally differentiated effector memory CD45RA+ cells. Assay used: immunoSEQ multiplex PCR; TCRdb lists only in-frame clones, some missing. The sample has about 870,000 clones, 80% to 95% seen once. The sample consisted of naive CD8+ T cells sorted from blood. These receptors all come from a man younger than 45 in good health.

This clone was picked up one time. The V call is TRBV4-1, the J call TRBJ2-7; D possibly matches TRBD1 or TRBD2 (5 bases each). The CDR3 has 16 amino acids. Trimming stripped 4 bases from V and 0 bases from J, with 16 bases between. CDR1 and CDR2 (germline): MGHRA, YSYEKL. CDR3 residues: CASSPLRGISSYEQYF. Here the CDR3 DNA reads TGCGCCAGCAGCCCACTCCGGGGCATAAGCTCCTACGAGCAGTACTTC.

The chain couples TRBV9 to TRBJ1-5; D may be TRBD1 (5 bases). Germline CDR1 is SGDLS and CDR2 is YYNGEE. Between the trimmed V and J ends, which lost 4 bases and 2 bases, there was a span of 10 bases. This CDR3 has 14 amino acids. The CDR3, as DNA: TGTGCCAGCAGCTCCGCGGGGGGCAATCAGCCCCAGCATTTT. Protein: CASSSAGGNQPQHF.

The gene calls are TRBV29-1 and TRBJ2-3, with D perhaps matching TRBD1 (5 bases). Looked up from germline, CDR1 is SQVTM and CDR2 is ANQGSEA. The CDR3 extends over 14 amino acids. V lost 0 bases to trimming and J lost 4 bases, with 11 bases between them. The CDR3 bases are TGCAGCGTTGAAGATGGCCTAGGGGCAGATACGCAGTATTTT. It encodes CSVEDGLGADTQYF.

This chain joins TRBV19 and TRBJ1-2; D ambiguous. Trimming shortened V by 0 bases and J by 0 bases, and 5 bases separated the two germline ends. Germline V gives CDR1 LNHDA, CDR2 SQIVND (reference sequence). This CDR3 region has 14 residues. The DNA for the CDR3 is TGTGCCAGTAGTATAGACGTCGCTAACTATGGCTACACCTTC. It encodes CASSIDVANYGYTF.

The chain recombines TRBV6-6 with TRBJ2-3, with TRBD1 matching 7 bases. Germline CDR1 MNHNY, CDR2 SVGAGI (reference sequence). This CDR3 region has 14 residues. The V segment lost 7 bases and the J segment 3 bases; nucleotides outside the gene matches: 7. In nucleotides, the CDR3 is TGTGCCAGCACCTCCGGGACAGTTACAGATACGCAGTATTTT. It codes for CASTSGTVTDTQYF.

Concerning this clone: Distinct nucleotide sequences in the sample also encode this CDR3. The rearrangement joins TRBV6-5 to TRBJ2-1; 9 positions match TRBD1. The V and J ends lost 0 bases and 6 bases, in that order; junction bases with no gene match: 0. There are 14 residues in the CDR3. CDR1 is MNHEY and CDR2 is SVGAGI in the germline V gene. CDR3 amino acids: CASSYSTGGNEQFF. For the CDR3, the DNA is TGTGCCAGCAGTTACTCGACAGGGGGCAATGAGCAGTTCTTC.

Of note for this clone: Distinct nucleotide sequences in the sample also encode this CDR3. This chain links TRBV27 with TRBJ2-1, with 12 nucleotides matching TRBD2. Per germline, CDR1 MNHEY and CDR2 SMNVEV (reference sequence). With V trimmed by 6 bases and J by 7 bases, 4 bases remained unmatched. CDR3 length: 14 amino acids. DNA for the CDR3: TGTGCCAGCAGGCTAGCGGGGGGGCGGAATGAGCAGTTCTTC. It encodes CASRLAGGRNEQFF.

This clone was seen once. The chain links TRBV6-1 to TRBJ2-2, with D unclear. V dropped 8 bases and J dropped 7 bases, with 11 bases sitting between them. Germline loops: CDR1 MNHNS, CDR2 SASEGT. CDR3 size: 12 residues. The CDR3 reads CASPRSVGELFF. The CDR3 nucleotides read TGTGCCAGCCCCCGATCTGTCGGGGAGCTGTTTTTT.